The source of this T cell receptor (beta chain) is a study of cytomegalovirus exposure and HLA in healthy donors. The CDR3 extends over 22 amino acids. Amplification used 60 Vbeta primers and 13 Jbeta primers. Assay: immunoSEQ multiplex PCR; the TCRdb copy retains only in-frame clones and omits some. The repertoire has approximately 110,000 clones, about 80% of them found once; the top ten carry 3% to 4%. Sequenced sample: PBMCs. This clonotype was obtained from a woman aged 40 to 55 in good health and CMV-seronegative. The chain links TRBV21-1 to TRBJ1-5; the D segment call TRBD1 is taken from the table without a DNA check. TRBV21-1 is classified as a pseudogene. CDR3 coding DNA: TGTGCCAGCAGCAGATCCTTGGGGCAGCCGGGACAGGGGATTTATAGCAATCAGCCCCAGCATTTT. It yields the protein CASSRSLGQPGQGIYSNQPQHF.